These T cell receptor beta chains were read from a single sample in a study of response to subunit inactivated influenza vaccine. TCRdb reprocessed the RT-PCR reads with MiXCR, giving one entry per CDR3 protein. The table includes 530,000 or so distinct CDR3 sequences, roughly 23% detected once. Sequencing was performed on CD4+ T cells sorted from PBMCs, taken approximately 5 days after vaccination. The receptors stem from a man aged 45-65 years who received an inactivated influenza vaccine. The CDR3 runs from the conserved cysteine through the conserved F or W. The D gene is left open where the match is weak. Clone size is not always given. Where it is, it says once, few, many or a class for expanded clones.

abundance	j_gene	v_gene	d_gene	CDR3aa	CDR3nt
-	TRBJ1-4	TRBV20-1	TRBD1	CSARSGGQEKLFF	TGCAGTGCCCGGTCAGGGGGCCAGGAAAAACTGTTTTTT
-	TRBJ1-3	TRBV5-1	-	CASSLGQAEGNTIYF	TGCGCCAGCAGCTTGGGCCAGGCGGAAGGAAACACCATATATTTT
-	TRBJ1-1	TRBV5-1	-	CASSWDGGDIEAFF	TGCGCCAGCAGCTGGGACGGGGGTGACATTGAAGCTTTCTTT
few	TRBJ2-1	TRBV24-1	-	CATSDSRGWVNEQFF	TGTGCCACCAGTGATTCCAGGGGTTGGGTCAATGAGCAGTTCTTC
-	TRBJ1-1	TRBV6-6	TRBD1	CASSYSGTAEAFF	TGTGCCAGCAGTTACTCTGGGACAGCTGAAGCTTTCTTT
-	TRBJ2-5	TRBV7-9	-	CASSLGFETQYF	TGTGCCAGCAGCCTAGGGTTCGAGACCCAGTACTTC
-	TRBJ2-7	TRBV7-6	TRBD2	CASSLGLAGNNEQYF	TGTGCCAGCAGCTTAGGGCTAGCGGGAAACAACGAGCAGTACTTC
-	TRBJ1-5	TRBV20-1	TRBD1	CSARGGETGGQPQHF	TGCAGTGCTAGGGGAGGAGAGACAGGGGGTCAGCCCCAGCATTTT
few	TRBJ2-5	TRBV20-1	-	CSARGEVLETQYF	TGCAGTGCTAGAGGGGAAGTTCTTGAGACCCAGTACTTC
-	TRBJ1-1	TRBV29-1	-	CSVEGDPNTEAFF	TGCAGCGTTGAAGGAGACCCGAACACTGAAGCTTTCTTT
-	TRBJ2-7	TRBV7-2	TRBD2	CASSGRGTAYEQYF	TGTGCCAGCAGCGGGAGGGGCACAGCCTACGAGCAGTACTTC
-	TRBJ1-1	TRBV3-1	-	CASSLNREMNTEAFF	TGTGCCAGCAGCCTAAACAGGGAGATGAACACTGAAGCTTTCTTT
many	TRBJ2-1	TRBV24-1	TRBD1	CATSENTGTANEQFF	TGTGCCACCAGTGAGAATACCGGGACAGCCAATGAGCAGTTCTTC
few	TRBJ2-5	TRBV6-5	-	CASSYDPRGSEETQYF	TGTGCCAGCAGTTACGACCCCCGGGGCTCAGAAGAGACCCAGTACTTC
few	TRBJ1-4	TRBV20-1	-	CSANGHGNEKLFF	TGCAGTGCTAACGGACACGGGAATGAAAAACTGTTTTTT